The source of this TCR beta chain is a study of T cells after somatic rescue of genetic block. TCRdb's copy holds only in-frame clones and misses some; the assay was immunoSEQ multiplex PCR. The sample records 12,000 to 15,000 clones, about 72% being singletons. V was pared by 5 bases and J by 4 bases, with 6 bases of the junction left unmatched. The CDR3 sequence is 14 residues long. Germline CDR1 LNHDA, CDR2 SQIVND (reference sequence). The V and J genes are TRBV19 and TRBJ2-3, with 7 bases that match TRBD1. This receptor was identified in a man aged 18 to 35. The sequencing input was peripheral blood mononuclear cells (PBMCs). In nucleotides, the CDR3 is TGTGCCAGTAGTGAAGACAGGGTAGCAGATACGCAGTATTTT. It yields the protein CASSEDRVADTQYF.